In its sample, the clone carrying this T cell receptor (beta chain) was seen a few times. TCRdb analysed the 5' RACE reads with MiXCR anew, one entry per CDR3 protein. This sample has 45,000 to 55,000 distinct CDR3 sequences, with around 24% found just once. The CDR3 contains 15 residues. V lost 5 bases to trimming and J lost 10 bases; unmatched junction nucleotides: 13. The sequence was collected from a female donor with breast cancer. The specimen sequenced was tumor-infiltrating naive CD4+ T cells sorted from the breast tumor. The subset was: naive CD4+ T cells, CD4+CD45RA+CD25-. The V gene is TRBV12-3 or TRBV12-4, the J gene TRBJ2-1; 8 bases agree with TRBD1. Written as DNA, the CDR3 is TGTGCCAGCAGTCCAGCCGGGACAGGAGATGGAGAGCAGTTCTTC. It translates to CASSPAGTGDGEQFF.